The 13 T cell receptor beta chains given below trace back to one sample, sequenced in a study of post-analysis software for immune sequencing data. These receptors are not linked to any known antigen. Unique molecular identifiers were present in the TCR beta cDNA libraries. In TCRdb, the PCR reads were re-called with MiXCR into one record per CDR3 protein. The sample lists hundreds of thousands of distinct CDR3 sequences, approximately 46% occurring once. Study findings and constraints: Five TRBV segments, including TRBV5-6, TRBV5-1 and TRBV20-1, were more frequent in patients than controls.

The sample consisted of blood. These receptors came from a girl aged 5-17 years with multiple sclerosis.

The chain links TRBV14 to TRBJ2-5, with D possibly TRBD2 on 5 matching bases. The J call is doubtful: the DNA matches TRBJ2-4 better. The CDR3 length is 15 residues. CDR1 is SGHDN, CDR2 FVKESK, per germline. The CDR3 DNA is TGTGCCAGCAGCCAAGATATGGGTAGCGAAAACATTCAGTACTTC. It specifies CASSQDMGSENIQYF.

The chain carries TRBV6-2 or TRBV6-3 and TRBJ2-5, with 9 bases aligning to TRBD2. The CDR3 runs 15 residues. The V and J ends lost 4 bases and 5 bases, in that order; junction bases with no gene match: 8. Looked up from germline, CDR1 is MNHEY and CDR2 is SVGEGT. The CDR3 DNA sequence: TGTGCCAGCAGTTCCCAGCGGGAGGAGGGCGAGACCCAGTACTTC. Encoded protein: CASSSQREEGETQYF.

This chain joins TRBV20-1 and TRBJ2-1; TRBD1 agrees at 8 bases. The tail of the sequence fits TRBJ2-7 better, so the J call may be wrong. This CDR3 has 13 residues. Germline CDR1 reads DFQATT; CDR2 reads SNEGSKA (reference sequence). The CDR3 is CSAPPGQGGEQYF. DNA for the CDR3: TGCAGTGCCCCTCCAGGACAGGGTGGCGAGCAGTACTTC.

The CDR3 region has the DNA TGTGCCAGCAGCTTAGCCGGGACAGGACCAGGGGACACTGAAGCTTTCTTT. As protein: CASSLAGTGPGDTEAFF. V gene TRBV7-6 combines with J gene TRBJ1-1; 8 bases line up with TRBD1. The junction had 9 bases not matched to a gene; V was cut back by 0 bases and J by 3 bases. This CDR3 is 17 amino acids long. CDR1 and CDR2 from the germline V gene are SGHVS and FNYEAQ. Supplemented by reference TRBV7-6 and TRBJ1-1, the full variable domain reads GAGVSQSPRYKVTKRGQDVALRCDPISGHVSLYWYRQALGQGPEFLTYFNYEAQQDKSGLPNDRFSAERPEGSISTLTIQRTEQRDSAMYRCASSLAGTGPGDTEAFFGQGTRLTVV.

The V call is TRBV7-9, the J call TRBJ1-4; possibly TRBD1 for D (6 bases). The CDR3 sequence is 19 residues long. The germline V gene encodes CDR1 SEHNR and CDR2 FQNEAQ (reference sequence). Trimming pared 0 bases from V and 4 bases from J, leaving 21 bases between. The CDR3 sequence is CASSLATGKRGFDNEKLFF. CDR3 sequence (DNA): TGTGCCAGCAGCTTAGCTACAGGGAAAAGGGGGTTCGATAATGAAAAACTGTTTTTT.

J is TRBJ1-2 and V is TRBV12-3 or TRBV12-4, with TRBD1 identical over 8 bases. J was trimmed by 4 bases and V by 5 bases; bases with no gene match: 3. The CDR3 extends over 13 amino acids. In DNA, the CDR3 is TGTGCCAGCAGTCAGGGGGCGATCTATGGCTACACCTTC. This codes for CASSQGAIYGYTF.

This clonotype was picked up a small number of times. The chain links TRBV4-2 to TRBJ2-3; 8 bases agree with TRBD2. Per the germline V gene, CDR1 is LGHNA and CDR2 is YNFKEQ. The ends lost 1 base at V and 1 base at J; junction bases unmatched: 10. CDR3 length: 18 amino acids. CDR3 sequence reads: CASSQGAGGRMGTDTQYF. In DNA form, the CDR3 reads TGTGCCAGCAGCCAAGGGGCCGGCGGGAGGATGGGCACAGATACGCAGTATTTT.

In DNA, the CDR3 is TGTGCCAGCAGTTACTCCGTTCCGGGACTAGCGGATACCTACGAGCAGTACTTC. Protein sequence: CASSYSVPGLADTYEQYF. The chain is built from TRBV6-5 and TRBJ2-7; 11 bases agree with TRBD2. The CDR3 totals 18 residues. Germline CDR1 reads MNHEY; CDR2 reads SVGAGI. The ends lost 0 bases at V and 2 bases at J; junction bases unmatched: 9.

V is TRBV28 and J is TRBJ2-7, with a possible D match to TRBD2 (6 bases). Per the germline V gene, CDR1 is MDHEN and CDR2 is SYDVKM. V lost 5 bases and J lost 6, with 14 bases in between. There are 13 residues in the CDR3. CDR3 sequence: CASSTPLAFEQYF. In DNA, the CDR3 is TGTGCCAGCAGTACGCCGCTAGCGTTCGAGCAGTACTTC.

On this clonotype: As the CDR3 is not closed by the conserved phenylalanine or tryptophan, this likely results from a read error. The V and J genes are TRBV10-3 and TRBJ2-1, with D tentatively TRBD2 (6 bases). CDR1 is ENHRY and CDR2 is SYGVKD in the germline V gene. This CDR3 has 14 amino acids. Trimming shortened V by 8 bases and J by 0 bases, and 11 bases separated the two germline ends. CDR3 sequence: CAIREMSSYNEQFV. The CDR3 nucleotides are TGTGCCATCCGGGAGATGAGCTCCTACAATGAGCAGTTCGTC.

This clonotype was seen only a few times. The CDR3 loop is CSVGIGTGYYEQYF. CDR3 in DNA: TGCAGCGTTGGGATCGGGACAGGGTACTACGAGCAGTACTTC. This rearrangement joins TRBV29-1 to TRBJ2-7, with 9 positions matching TRBD1. CDR1 is SQVTM, CDR2 ANQGSEA, per germline. With V trimmed by 4 bases and J by 3 bases, 7 bases remained unmatched. This CDR3 contains 14 residues.

The CDR3 region has the DNA TGCGCCAGCAGCCCGGGACTAGCGGGACCACGTAGGTACGAGCAGTACTTC. Protein sequence: CASSPGLAGPRRYEQYF. The chain has TRBV4-1 and TRBJ2-7; 13 bases match TRBD2. There are 17 residues in the CDR3. Germline V lookup: CDR1 MGHRA, CDR2 YSYEKL. Unmatched junction bases numbered 10, after V lost 4 bases and J lost 4 bases.

Only a few counts were recorded for this clonotype. The chain employs TRBV20-1 and TRBJ2-1; possibly TRBD2 for D (6 bases). This CDR3 has 12 residues. Germline values: CDR1 DFQATT, CDR2 SNEGSKA (reference sequence). CDR3 bases: TGCAGCGCCCCCCCGGGGGATGGTGAGCAGTTCTTC. Its translation is CSAPPGDGEQFF.